A single count supports the clone carrying this T cell receptor (beta chain). A junction end diverges from the germline sequence, so it may reflect a read error. Per germline, CDR1 SGHNT and CDR2 YYREEE (reference sequence). The CDR3 is 14 amino acids. This sample stems from a study of tumor and adjacent non-tumor tissue in lung cancer. No cell sorting was done before RNA was extracted from the tissue. The library came from three nested PCR rounds adapted from ARM-PCR protocols. TCRdb called the multiplex PCR reads again in MiXCR, with one record for every CDR3 protein. The table includes about 120,000 distinct CDR3 sequences, over 70% detected once.

This chain joins TRBV5-4 and TRBJ2-4; 9 bases match TRBD1. Sequenced material: lung tumor tissue. The clonotype originates from a man between 65 and 80 years old with non-small cell lung cancer. CDR3 sequence (DNA): TGTGCCAGTATAGAACAGGGGGCCAAAAACATTCAGTACTTT. This encodes CASIEQGAKNIQYF.